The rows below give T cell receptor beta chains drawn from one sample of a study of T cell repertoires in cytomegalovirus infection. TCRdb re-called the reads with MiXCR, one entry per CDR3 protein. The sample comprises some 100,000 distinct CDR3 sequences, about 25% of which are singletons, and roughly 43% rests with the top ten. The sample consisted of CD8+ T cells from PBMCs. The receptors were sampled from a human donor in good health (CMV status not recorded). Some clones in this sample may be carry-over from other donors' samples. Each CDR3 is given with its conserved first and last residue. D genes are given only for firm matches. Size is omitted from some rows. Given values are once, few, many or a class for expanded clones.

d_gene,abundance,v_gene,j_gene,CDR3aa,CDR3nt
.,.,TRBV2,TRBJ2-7,CASQDFFSYEQYF,TGTGCCAGCCAGGACTTTTTCTCCTACGAGCAGTACTTC
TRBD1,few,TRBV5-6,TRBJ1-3,CASSEDRVFHTIYF,TGTGCCAGCAGCGAGGACAGGGTATTTCACACCATATATTTT
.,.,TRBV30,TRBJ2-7,CAWRGLNEQYF,TGTGCCTGGAGGGGCCTGAACGAGCAGTACTTC
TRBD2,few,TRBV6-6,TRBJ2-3,CASSWTSGSDTQYF,TGTGCCAGCAGTTGGACTAGCGGCTCGGATACGCAGTATTTT
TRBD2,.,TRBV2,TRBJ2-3,CASSDSLAGADTQYF,TGTGCCAGCAGTGACAGCCTAGCGGGAGCAGATACGCAGTATTTT
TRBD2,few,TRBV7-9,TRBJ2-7,CASSLPLAGVASYEQYF,TGTGCCAGCAGCCTTCCACTAGCGGGGGTTGCCTCCTACGAGCAGTACTTC
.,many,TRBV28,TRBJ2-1,CASSSPPREQFF,TGTGCCAGCAGTTCCCCACCACGGGAGCAGTTCTTC
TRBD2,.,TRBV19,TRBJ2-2,CASSFHRVAGPTGELFF,TGTGCCAGTAGTTTTCATCGGGTAGCGGGACCCACCGGGGAGCTGTTTTTT
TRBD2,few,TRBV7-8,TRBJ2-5,CASSLTLAVQETQYF,TGTGCCAGCAGCTTAACTCTAGCGGTGCAAGAGACCCAGTACTTC
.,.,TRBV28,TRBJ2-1,CASSFAGEEQFF,TGTGCCAGCAGTTTTGCCGGGGAAGAGCAGTTCTTC
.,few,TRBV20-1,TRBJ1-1,CSARDLSSFF,TGCAGTGCTAGAGACCTTTCGTCTTTCTTT
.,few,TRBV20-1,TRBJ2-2,CSAYAGGGELFF,TGCAGTGCTTATGCCGGGGGCGGGGAGCTGTTTTTT